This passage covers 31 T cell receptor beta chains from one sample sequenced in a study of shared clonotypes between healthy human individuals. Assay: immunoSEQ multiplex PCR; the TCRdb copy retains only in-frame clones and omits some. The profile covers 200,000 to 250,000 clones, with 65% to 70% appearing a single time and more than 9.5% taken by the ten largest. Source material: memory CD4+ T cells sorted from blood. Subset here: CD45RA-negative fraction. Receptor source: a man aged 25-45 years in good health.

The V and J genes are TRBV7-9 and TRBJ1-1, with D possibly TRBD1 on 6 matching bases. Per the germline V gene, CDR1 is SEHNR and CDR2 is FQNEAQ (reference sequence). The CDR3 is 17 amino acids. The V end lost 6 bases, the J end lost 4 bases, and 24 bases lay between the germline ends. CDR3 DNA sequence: TGTGCCAGCAGGGCGCCCCTTCGACAGGACGCACGCACTGAAGCTTTCTTT. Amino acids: CASRAPLRQDARTEAFF.

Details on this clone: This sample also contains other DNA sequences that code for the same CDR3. The CDR3, as DNA: TGCGCCAGCAGCTTGGAAGGCGGTGGGGGGACAGATACGCAGTATTTT. Its protein is CASSLEGGGGTDTQYF. This chain joins TRBV5-1 and TRBJ2-3; D might be TRBD2 (6 bases). Germline lookup yields CDR1 SGHRS and CDR2 YFSETQ. The CDR3 extends over 16 amino acids. Trimming took 0 bases from V and 3 from J, leaving 14 bases between them.

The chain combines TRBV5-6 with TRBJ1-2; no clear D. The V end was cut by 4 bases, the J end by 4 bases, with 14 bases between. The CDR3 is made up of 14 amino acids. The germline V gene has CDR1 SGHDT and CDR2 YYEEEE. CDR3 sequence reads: CASSDGAGGYGYTF. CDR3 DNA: TGTGCCAGCAGCGACGGCGCAGGAGGCTATGGCTACACCTTC.

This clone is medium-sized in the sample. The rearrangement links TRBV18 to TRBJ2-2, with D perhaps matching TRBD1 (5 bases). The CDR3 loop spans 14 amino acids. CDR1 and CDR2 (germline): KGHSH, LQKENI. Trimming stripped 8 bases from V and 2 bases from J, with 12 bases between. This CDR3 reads CASAQDPNTGELFF. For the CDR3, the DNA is TGTGCCAGCGCACAGGACCCAAACACCGGGGAGCTGTTTTTT.

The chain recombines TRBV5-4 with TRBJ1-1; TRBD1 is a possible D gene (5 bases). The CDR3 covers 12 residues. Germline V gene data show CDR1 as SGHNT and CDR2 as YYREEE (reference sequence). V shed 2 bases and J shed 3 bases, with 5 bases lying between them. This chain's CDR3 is CASSLQDTEAFF. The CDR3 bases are TGTGCCAGCAGCTTACAGGACACTGAAGCTTTCTTT.

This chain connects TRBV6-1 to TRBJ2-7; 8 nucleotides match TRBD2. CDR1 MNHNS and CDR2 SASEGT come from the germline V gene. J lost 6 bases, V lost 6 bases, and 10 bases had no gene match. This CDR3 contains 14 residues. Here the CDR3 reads CASSPLAGTGEQYF. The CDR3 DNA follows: TGTGCCAGCAGCCCTCTAGCGGGTACGGGCGAGCAGTACTTC.

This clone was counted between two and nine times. CDR3 in DNA: TGTGCCAGCAGTTTAGCGCGGGGAAGCCCTGAAGCTTTCTTT. Translating gives CASSLARGSPEAFF. V and J are TRBV28 and TRBJ1-1, with D hard to call. V was shortened by 2 bases and J by 6 bases, with 13 bases between the two germline ends. The CDR3 extends over 14 amino acids. Germline V gene data show CDR1 as MDHEN and CDR2 as SYDVKM.

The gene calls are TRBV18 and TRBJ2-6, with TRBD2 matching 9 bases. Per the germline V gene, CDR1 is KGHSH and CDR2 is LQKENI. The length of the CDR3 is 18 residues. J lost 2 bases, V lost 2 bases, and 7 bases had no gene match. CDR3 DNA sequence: TGTGCCAGCTCACCAACCGGGACTAGCCCAGCTGGGGCCAACGTCCTGACTTTC. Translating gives CASSPTGTSPAGANVLTF. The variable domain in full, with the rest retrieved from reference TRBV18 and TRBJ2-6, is NAGVMQNPRHLVRRRGQEARLRCSPMKGHSHVYWYRQLPEEGLKFMVYLQKENIIDESGMPKERFSAEFPKEGPSILRIQQVVRGDSAAYFCASSPTGTSPAGANVLTFGAGSRLTVL.

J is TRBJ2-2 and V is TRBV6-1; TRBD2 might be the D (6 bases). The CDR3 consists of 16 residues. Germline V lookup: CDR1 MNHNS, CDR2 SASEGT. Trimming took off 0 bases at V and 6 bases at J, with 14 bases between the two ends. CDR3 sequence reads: CASSEARLVVAGELFF. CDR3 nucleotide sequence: TGTGCCAGCAGTGAAGCGCGACTAGTGGTGGCCGGGGAGCTGTTTTTT.

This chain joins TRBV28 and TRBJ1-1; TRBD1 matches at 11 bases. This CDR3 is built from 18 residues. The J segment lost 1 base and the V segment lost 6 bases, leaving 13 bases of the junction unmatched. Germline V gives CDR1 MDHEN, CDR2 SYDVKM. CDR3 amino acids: CASRAPRTGGVKNTEAFF. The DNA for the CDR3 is TGTGCCAGCAGGGCTCCTCGGACAGGGGGCGTTAAGAACACTGAAGCTTTCTTT. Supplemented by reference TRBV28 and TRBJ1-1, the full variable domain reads DVKVTQSSRYLVKRTGEKVFLECVQDMDHENMFWYRQDPGLGLRLIYFSYDVKMKEKGDIPEGYSVSREKKERFSLILESASTNQTSMYLCASRAPRTGGVKNTEAFFGQGTRLTVV.

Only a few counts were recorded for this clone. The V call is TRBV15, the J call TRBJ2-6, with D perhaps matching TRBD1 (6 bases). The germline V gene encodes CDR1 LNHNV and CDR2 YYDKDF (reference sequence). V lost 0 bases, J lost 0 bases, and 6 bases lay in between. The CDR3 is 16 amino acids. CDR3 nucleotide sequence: TGTGCCACCAGCAGAGAAGGGGGCTCTGGGGCCAACGTCCTGACTTTC. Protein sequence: CATSREGGSGANVLTF.

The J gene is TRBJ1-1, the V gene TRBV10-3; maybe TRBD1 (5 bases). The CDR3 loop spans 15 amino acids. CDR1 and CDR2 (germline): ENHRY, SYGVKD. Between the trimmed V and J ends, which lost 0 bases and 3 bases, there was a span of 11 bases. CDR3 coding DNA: TGTGCCATCAGTGAGTCGGCAGGGACGGACACTGAAGCTTTCTTT. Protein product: CAISESAGTDTEAFF.

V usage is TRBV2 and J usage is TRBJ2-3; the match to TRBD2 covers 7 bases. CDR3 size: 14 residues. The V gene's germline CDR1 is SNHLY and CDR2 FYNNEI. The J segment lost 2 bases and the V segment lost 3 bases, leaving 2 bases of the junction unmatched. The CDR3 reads CASSELAVTDTQYF. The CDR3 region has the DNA TGTGCCAGCAGTGAGCTAGCGGTCACAGATACGCAGTATTTT.

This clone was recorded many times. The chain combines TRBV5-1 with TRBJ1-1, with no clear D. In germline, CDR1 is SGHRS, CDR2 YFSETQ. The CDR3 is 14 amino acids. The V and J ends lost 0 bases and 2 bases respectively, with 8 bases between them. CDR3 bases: TGCGCCAGCAGCTTGGATCGGAGTAACACTGAAGCTTTCTTT. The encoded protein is CASSLDRSNTEAFF.

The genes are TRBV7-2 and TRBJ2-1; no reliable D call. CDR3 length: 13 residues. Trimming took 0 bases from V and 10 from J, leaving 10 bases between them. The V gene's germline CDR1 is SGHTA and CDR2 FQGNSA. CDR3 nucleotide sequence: TGTGCCAGCAGCTTAGCGTCCCGCCGGGAGCAGTTCTTC. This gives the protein CASSLASRREQFF.

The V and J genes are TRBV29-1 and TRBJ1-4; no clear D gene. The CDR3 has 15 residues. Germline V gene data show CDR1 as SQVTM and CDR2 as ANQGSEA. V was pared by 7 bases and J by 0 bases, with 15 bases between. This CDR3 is CSAGGASATNEKLFF. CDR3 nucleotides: TGCAGCGCCGGCGGAGCGTCCGCAACTAATGAAAAACTGTTTTTT.

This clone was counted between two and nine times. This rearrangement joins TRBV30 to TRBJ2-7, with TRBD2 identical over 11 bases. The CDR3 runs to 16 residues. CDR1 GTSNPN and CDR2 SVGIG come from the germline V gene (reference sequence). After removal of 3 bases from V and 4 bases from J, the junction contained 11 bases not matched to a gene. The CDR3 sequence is CAWRPGGVAGGYEQYF. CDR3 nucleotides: TGTGCCTGGAGGCCCGGGGGGGTAGCGGGAGGGTACGAGCAGTACTTC.

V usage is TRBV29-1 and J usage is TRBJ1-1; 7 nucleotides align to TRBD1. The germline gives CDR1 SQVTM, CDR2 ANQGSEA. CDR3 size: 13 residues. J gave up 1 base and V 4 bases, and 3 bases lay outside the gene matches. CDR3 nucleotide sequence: TGCAGCGTTGGACAGGGTTCGAACACTGAAGCTTTCTTT. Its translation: CSVGQGSNTEAFF.

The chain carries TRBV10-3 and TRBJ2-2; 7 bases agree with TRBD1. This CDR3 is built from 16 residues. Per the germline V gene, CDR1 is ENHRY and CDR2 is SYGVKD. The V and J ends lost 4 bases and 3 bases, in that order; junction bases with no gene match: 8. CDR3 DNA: TGTGCCATCAGTGCGCAGGGGGTCTTAGACACCGGGGAGCTGTTTTTT. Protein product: CAISAQGVLDTGELFF.

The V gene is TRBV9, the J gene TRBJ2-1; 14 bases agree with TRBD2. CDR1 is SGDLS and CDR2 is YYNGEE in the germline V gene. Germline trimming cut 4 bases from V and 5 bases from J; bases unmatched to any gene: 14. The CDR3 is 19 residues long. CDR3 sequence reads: CASSFRTSGRHSRHNEQFF. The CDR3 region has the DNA TGTGCCAGCAGCTTCCGGACTAGCGGGAGGCACTCGCGCCACAATGAGCAGTTCTTC. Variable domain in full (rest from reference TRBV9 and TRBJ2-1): DSGVTQTPKHLITATGQRVTLRCSPRSGDLSVYWYQQSLDQGLQFLIQYYNGEERAKGNILERFSAQQFPDLHSELNLSSLELGDSALYFCASSFRTSGRHSRHNEQFFGPGTRLTVL.

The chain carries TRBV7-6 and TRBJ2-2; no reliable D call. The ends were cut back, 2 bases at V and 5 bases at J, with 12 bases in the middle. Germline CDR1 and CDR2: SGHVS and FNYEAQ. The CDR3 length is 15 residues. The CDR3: CASSLHPVRTGELFF. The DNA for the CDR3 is TGTGCCAGCAGCTTACACCCGGTGCGGACCGGGGAGCTGTTTTTT.

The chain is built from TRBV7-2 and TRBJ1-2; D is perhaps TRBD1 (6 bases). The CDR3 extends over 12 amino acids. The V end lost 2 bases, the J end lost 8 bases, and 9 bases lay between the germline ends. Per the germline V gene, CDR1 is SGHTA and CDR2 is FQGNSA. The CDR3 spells CASSLQGHGYTF. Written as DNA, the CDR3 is TGTGCCAGCAGCTTACAGGGGCACGGCTACACCTTC.

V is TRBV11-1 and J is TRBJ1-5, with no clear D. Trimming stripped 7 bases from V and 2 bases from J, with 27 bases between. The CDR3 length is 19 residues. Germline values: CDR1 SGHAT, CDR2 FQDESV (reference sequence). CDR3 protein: CASIACVAPFAPGNQPQHF. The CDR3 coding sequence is TGTGCCAGCATAGCCTGCGTGGCACCTTTTGCACCGGGCAATCAGCCCCAGCATTTT.

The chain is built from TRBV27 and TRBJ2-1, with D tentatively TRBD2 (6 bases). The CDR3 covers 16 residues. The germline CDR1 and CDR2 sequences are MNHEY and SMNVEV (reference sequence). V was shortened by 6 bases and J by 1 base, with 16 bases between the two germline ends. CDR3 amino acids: CASRLGSSVSYNEQFF. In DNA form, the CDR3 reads TGTGCCAGCAGACTAGGGTCTAGCGTATCCTACAATGAGCAGTTCTTC.

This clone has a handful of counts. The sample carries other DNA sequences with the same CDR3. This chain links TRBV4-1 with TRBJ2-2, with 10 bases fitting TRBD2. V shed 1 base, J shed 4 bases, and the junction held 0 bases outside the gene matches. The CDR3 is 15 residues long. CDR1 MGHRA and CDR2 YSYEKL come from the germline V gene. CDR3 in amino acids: CASSQGLAGTGELFF. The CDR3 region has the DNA TGCGCCAGCAGCCAAGGACTAGCGGGCACCGGGGAGCTGTTTTTT.

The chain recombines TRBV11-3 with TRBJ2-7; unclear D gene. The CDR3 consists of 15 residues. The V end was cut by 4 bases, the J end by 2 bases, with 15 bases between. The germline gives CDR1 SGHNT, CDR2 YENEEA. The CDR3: CASSYTVGITYEQYF. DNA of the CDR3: TGTGCCAGCAGCTACACGGTGGGGATTACCTACGAGCAGTACTTC.

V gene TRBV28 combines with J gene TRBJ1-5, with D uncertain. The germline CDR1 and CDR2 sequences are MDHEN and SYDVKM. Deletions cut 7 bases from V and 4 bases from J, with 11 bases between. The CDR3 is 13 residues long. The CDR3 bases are TGTGCCAGCATCCCGGGCGGAAATCAGCCCCAGCATTTT. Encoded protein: CASIPGGNQPQHF.

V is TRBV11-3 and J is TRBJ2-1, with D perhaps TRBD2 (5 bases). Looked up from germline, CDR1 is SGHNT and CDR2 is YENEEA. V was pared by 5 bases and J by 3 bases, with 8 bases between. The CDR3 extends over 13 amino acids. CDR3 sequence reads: CASSTGVYNEQFF. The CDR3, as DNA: TGTGCCAGCAGCACCGGGGTCTACAATGAGCAGTTCTTC.

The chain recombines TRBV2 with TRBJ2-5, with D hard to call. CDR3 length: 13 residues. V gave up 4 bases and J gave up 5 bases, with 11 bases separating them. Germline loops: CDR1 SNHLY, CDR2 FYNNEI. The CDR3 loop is CASSASPRETQYF. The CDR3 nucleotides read TGTGCCAGCAGTGCCAGCCCGCGCGAGACCCAGTACTTC.

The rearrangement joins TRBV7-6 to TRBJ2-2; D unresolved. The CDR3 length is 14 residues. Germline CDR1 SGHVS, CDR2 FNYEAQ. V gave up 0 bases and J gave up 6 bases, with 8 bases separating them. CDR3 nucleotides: TGTGCCAGCAGCTTAGCGATAGATTCCGGGGAGCTGTTTTTT. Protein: CASSLAIDSGELFF.

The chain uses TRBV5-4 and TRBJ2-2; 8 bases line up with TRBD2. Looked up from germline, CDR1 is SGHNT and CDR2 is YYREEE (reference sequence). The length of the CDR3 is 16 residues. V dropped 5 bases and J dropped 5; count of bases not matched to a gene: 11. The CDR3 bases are TGTGCCAGCAGGTATATTGGACTAGCTCAGACCGGGGAGCTGTTTTTT. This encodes CASRYIGLAQTGELFF.